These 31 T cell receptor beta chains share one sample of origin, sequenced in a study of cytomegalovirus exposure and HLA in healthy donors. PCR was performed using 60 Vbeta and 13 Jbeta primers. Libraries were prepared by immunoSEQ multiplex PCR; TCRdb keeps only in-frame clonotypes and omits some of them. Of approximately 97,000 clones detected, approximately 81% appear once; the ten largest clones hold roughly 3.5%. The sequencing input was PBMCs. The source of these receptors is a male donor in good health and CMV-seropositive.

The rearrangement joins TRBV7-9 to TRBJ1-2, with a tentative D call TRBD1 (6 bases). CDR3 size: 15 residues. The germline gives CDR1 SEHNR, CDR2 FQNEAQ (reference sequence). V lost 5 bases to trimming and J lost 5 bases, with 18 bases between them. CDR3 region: CASSHAGGQGYGYTF. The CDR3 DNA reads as TGTGCCAGCAGCCATGCCGGGGGGCAAGGGTATGGCTACACCTTC.

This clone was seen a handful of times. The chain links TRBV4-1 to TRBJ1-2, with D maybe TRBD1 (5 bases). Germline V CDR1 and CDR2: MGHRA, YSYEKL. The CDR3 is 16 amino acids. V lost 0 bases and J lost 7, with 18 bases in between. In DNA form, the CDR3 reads TGCGCCAGCAGCCAAGATGGGACTTCAATAGCTGGTGGCTACACCTTC. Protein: CASSQDGTSIAGGYTF.

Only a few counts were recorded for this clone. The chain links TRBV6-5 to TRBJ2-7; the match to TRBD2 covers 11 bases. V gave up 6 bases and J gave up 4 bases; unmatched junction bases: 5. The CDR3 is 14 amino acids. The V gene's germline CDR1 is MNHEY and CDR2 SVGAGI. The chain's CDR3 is CASSPGLADYEQYF. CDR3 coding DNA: TGTGCCAGCAGCCCGGGACTAGCGGATTACGAGCAGTACTTC.

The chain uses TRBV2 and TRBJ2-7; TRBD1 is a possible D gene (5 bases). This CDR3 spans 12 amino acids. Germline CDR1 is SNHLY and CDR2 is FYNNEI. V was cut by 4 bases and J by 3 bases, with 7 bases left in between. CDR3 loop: CASSAQGYEQYF. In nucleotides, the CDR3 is TGTGCCAGCAGTGCTCAGGGCTACGAGCAGTACTTC.

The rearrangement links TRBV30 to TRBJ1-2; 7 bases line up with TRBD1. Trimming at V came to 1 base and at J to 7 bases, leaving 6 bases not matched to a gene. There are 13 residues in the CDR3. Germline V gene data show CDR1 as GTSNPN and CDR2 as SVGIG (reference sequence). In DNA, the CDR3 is TGTGCCTGGAGTGCTCAAACAGGGGTTGGCTACACCTTC. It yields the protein CAWSAQTGVGYTF.

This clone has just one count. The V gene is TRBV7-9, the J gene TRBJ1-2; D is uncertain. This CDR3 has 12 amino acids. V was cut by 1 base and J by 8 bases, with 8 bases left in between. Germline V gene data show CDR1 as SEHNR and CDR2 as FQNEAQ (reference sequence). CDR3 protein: CASSLVMGGYTF. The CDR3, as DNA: TGTGCCAGCAGCTTAGTGATGGGCGGCTACACCTTC.

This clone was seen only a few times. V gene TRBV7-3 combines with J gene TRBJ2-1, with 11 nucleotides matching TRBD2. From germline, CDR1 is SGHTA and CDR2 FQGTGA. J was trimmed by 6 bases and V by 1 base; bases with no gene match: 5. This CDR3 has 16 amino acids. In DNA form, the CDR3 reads TGTGCCAGCAGCTTAAGAGGGACTAGCGGTCTCAATGAGCAGTTCTTC. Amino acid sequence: CASSLRGTSGLNEQFF.

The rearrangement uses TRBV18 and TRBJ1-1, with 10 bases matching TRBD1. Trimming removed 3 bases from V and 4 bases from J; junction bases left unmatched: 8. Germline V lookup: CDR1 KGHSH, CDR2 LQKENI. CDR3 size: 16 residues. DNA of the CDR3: TGTGCCAGCTCACCGTCCGGGACAGGGGTAATCACTGAAGCTTTCTTT. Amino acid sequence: CASSPSGTGVITEAFF.

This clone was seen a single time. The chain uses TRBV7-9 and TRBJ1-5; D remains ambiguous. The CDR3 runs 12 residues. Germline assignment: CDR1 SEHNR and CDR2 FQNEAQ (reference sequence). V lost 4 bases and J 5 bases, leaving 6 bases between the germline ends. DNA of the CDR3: TGTGCCAGCAGCTCCGGGGATCAGCCCCAGCATTTT. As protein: CASSSGDQPQHF.

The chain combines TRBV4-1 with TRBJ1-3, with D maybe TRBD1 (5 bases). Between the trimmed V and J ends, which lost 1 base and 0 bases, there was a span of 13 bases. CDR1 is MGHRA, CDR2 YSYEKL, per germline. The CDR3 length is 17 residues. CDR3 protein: CASSQAQTARSGNTIYF. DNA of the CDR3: TGCGCCAGCAGCCAAGCTCAGACAGCACGCTCTGGAAACACCATATATTTT.

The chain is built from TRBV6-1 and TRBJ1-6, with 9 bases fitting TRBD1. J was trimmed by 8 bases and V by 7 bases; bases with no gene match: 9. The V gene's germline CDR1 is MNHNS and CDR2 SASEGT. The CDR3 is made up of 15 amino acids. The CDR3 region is CASIWTGVGHSPLHF. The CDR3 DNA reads TGTGCCAGCATTTGGACAGGGGTGGGCCATTCACCCCTCCACTTT.

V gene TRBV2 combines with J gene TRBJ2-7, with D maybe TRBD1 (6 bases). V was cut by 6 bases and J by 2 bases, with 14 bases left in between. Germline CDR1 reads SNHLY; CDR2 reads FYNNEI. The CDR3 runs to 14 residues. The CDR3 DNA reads TGTGCCAGCAGGGGGGCGGACTTGCCCTACGAGCAGTACTTC. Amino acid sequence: CASRGADLPYEQYF.

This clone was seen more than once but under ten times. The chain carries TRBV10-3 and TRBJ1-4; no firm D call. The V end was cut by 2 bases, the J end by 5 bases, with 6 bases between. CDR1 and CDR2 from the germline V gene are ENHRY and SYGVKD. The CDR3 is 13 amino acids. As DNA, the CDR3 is TGTGCCATCAGTGAGACACCCAATGAAAAACTGTTTTTT. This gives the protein CAISETPNEKLFF.

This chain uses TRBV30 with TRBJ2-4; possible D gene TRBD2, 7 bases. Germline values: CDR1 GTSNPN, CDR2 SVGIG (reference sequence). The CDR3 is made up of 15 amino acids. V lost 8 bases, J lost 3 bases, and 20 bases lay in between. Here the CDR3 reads CARGGRGKDKNIQYF. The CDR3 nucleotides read TGTGCCAGGGGGGGGAGGGGGAAAGACAAAAACATTCAGTACTTC.

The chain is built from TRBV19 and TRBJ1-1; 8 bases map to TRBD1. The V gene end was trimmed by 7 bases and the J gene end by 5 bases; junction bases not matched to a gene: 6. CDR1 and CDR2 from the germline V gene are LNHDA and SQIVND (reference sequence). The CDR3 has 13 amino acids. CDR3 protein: CASNGQGITEAFF. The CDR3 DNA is TGTGCCAGTAATGGACAGGGTATAACTGAAGCTTTCTTT.

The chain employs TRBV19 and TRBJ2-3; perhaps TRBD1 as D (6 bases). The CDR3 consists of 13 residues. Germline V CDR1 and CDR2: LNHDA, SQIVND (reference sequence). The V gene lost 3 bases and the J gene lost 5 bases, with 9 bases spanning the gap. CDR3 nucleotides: TGTGCCAGTAGTATTAAAGGGGGAGATACGCAGTATTTT. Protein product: CASSIKGGDTQYF.

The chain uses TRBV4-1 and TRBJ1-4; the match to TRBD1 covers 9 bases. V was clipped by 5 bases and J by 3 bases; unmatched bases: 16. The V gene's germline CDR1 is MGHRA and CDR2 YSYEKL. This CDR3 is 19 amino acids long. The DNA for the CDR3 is TGCGCCAGCAGCGGTTTACCGGGACAGGGTATTGTGGCTAATGAAAAACTGTTTTTT. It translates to CASSGLPGQGIVANEKLFF.

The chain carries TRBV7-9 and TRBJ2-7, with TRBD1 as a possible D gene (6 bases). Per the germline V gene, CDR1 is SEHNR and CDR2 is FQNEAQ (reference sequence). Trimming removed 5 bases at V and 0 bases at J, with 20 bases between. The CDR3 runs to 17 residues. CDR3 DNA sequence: TGTGCCAGCAGCCCTACTTGGTCGGCAGGGGCCTCCTACGAGCAGTACTTC. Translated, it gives CASSPTWSAGASYEQYF.

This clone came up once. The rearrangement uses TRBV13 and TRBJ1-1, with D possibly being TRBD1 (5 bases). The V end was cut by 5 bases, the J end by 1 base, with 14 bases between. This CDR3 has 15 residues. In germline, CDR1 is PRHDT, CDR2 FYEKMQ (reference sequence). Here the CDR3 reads CASSERQLRNTEAFF. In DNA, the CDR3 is TGTGCCAGCAGCGAGAGACAGCTCAGGAACACTGAAGCTTTCTTT.

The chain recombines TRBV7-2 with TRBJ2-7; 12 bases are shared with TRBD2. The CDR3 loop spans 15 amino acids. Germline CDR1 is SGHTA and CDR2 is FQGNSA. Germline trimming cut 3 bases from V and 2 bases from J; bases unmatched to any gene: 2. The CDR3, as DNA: TGTGCCAGCAGCTTCCTAGCGGGGGGGACCTACGAGCAGTACTTC. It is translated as CASSFLAGGTYEQYF.

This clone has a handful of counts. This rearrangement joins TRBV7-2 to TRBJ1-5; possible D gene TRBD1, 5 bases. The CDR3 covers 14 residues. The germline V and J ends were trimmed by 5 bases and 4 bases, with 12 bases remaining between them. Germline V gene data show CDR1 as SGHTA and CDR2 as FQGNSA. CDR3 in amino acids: CASSPRQGNQPQHF. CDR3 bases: TGTGCCAGCAGCCCCAGGCAGGGAAATCAGCCCCAGCATTTT.

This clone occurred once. CDR3 amino acids: CASSLETGSNTGELFF. The CDR3, as DNA: TGTGCCAGCAGCTTAGAGACGGGGTCGAACACCGGGGAGCTGTTTTTT. The V gene is TRBV11-2, the J gene TRBJ2-2, with TRBD2 as a possible D gene (5 bases). This CDR3 is built from 16 residues. CDR1 SGHAT and CDR2 FQNNGV come from the germline V gene. Trimming left V 0 bases short and J 0 bases short, with 8 bases between.

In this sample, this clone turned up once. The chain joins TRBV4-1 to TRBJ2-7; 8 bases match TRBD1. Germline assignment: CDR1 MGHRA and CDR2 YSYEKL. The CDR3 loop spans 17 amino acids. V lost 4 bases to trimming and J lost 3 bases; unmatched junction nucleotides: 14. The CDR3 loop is CASSPGMSRGPIYEQYF. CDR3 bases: TGCGCCAGCAGCCCAGGGATGAGCAGGGGGCCGATCTACGAGCAGTACTTC.

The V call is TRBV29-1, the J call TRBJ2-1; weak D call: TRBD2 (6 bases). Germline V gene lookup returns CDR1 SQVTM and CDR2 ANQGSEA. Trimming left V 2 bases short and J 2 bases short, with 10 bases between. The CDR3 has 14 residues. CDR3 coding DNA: TGCAGCGTTGAAACGGGGGTTCCCTACAATGAGCAGTTCTTC. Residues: CSVETGVPYNEQFF.

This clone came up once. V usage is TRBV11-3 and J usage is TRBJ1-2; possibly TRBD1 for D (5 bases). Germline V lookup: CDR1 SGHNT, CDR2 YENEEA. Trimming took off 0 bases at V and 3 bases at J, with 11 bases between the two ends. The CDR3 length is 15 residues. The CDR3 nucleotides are TGTGCCAGCAGCTTAGATAACGGACACTACTATGGCTACACCTTC. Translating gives CASSLDNGHYYGYTF. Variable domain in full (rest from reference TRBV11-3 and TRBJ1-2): EAGVVQSPRYKIIEKKQPVAFWCNPISGHNTLYWYLQNLGQGPELLIRYENEEAVDDSQLPKDRFSAERLKGVDSTLKIQPAELGDSAVYLCASSLDNGHYYGYTFGSGTRLTVV.

CDR3 coding DNA: TGTGCCAGCAGCCCGGGAGTCTGGACTAGCGGGGATCAAGAGACCCAGTACTTC. The encoded protein is CASSPGVWTSGDQETQYF. The rearrangement joins TRBV5-6 to TRBJ2-5; 12 bases agree with TRBD2. This CDR3 region has 18 residues. After removal of 4 bases from V and 2 bases from J, the junction contained 12 bases not matched to a gene. Germline V CDR1 and CDR2: SGHDT, YYEEEE.

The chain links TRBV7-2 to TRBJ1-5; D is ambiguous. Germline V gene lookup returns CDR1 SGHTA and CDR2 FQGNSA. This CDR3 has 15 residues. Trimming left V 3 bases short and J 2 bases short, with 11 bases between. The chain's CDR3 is CASSFSRGGNQPQHF. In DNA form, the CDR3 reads TGTGCCAGCAGCTTCTCGCGGGGAGGCAATCAGCCCCAGCATTTT.

This CDR3 is CASSGDRYQPQHF. The CDR3 bases are TGCGCCAGCAGCGGGGACAGGTACCAGCCCCAGCATTTT. The chain has TRBV4-1 and TRBJ1-5; 8 nucleotides match TRBD1. Germline lookup yields CDR1 MGHRA and CDR2 YSYEKL. The CDR3 runs to 13 residues. The J segment lost 7 bases and the V segment lost 5 bases, leaving 4 bases of the junction unmatched.

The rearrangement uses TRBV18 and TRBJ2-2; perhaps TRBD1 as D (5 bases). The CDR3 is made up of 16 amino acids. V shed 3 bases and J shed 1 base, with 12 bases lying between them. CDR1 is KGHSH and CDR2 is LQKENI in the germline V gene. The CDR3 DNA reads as TGTGCCAGCTCACCCCAACCTACAGGGAACACCGGGGAGCTGTTTTTT. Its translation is CASSPQPTGNTGELFF.

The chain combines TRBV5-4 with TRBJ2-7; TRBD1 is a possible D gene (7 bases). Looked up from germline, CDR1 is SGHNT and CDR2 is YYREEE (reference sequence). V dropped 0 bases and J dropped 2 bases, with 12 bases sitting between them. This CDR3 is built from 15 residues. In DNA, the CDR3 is TGTGCCAGCAGCTTGGGGGGGGACAGACCCTACGAGCAGTACTTC. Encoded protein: CASSLGGDRPYEQYF. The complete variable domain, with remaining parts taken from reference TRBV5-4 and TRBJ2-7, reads ETGVTQSPTHLIKTRGQQVTLRCSSQSGHNTVSWYQQALGQGPQFIFQYYREEENGRGNFPPRFSGLQFPNYSSELNVNALELDDSALYLCASSLGGDRPYEQYFGPGTRLTVT.

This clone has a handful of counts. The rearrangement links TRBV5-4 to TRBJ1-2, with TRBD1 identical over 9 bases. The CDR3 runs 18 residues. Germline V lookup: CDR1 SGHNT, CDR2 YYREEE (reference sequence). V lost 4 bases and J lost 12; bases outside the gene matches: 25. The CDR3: CASSPLTSSGTGSGADTF. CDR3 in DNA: TGTGCCAGCAGCCCTCTCACGTCATCCGGGACAGGGTCGGGCGCCGACACCTTC.